The 6 T cell receptor beta chains below were found in one sample sequenced in a study of shared clonotypes between healthy human individuals (dated by TCRdb to about 2020). Libraries were constructed by the immunoSEQ multiplex PCR assay. Sourced from immuneACCESS, this table was stored by TCRdb with only in-frame sequences that have V and J called. A share of the clones is absent; for the studies checked, an unresolved V gene accounts for under half, and the remainder has no known explanation. The sample table lists hundreds of thousands of clones, 80% to 95% of them with a count of one. The ten biggest clones cover approximately 25% of the sample. For the CD8 naive samples, CD45RO-negative cells were positively selected for CCR7, yielding a CD45RA+CCR7+ population from which TemRA cells were excluded. Input material: naive CD8+ T cells sorted from blood. The cell subset or site label here, explained by the study, means: CD45RA+CCR7+. Receptors were obtained from a man aged 25-45 years in good health.

The chain recombines TRBV19 with TRBJ1-1; D remains ambiguous. V lost 3 bases to trimming and J lost 0 bases, with 5 bases between them. CDR1 is LNHDA, CDR2 SQIVND, per germline (reference sequence). This CDR3 contains 13 residues. CDR3 DNA sequence: TGTGCCAGTAGTATCACCTTGAACACTGAAGCTTTCTTT. Amino acids: CASSITLNTEAFF.

The genes are TRBV27 and TRBJ2-7, with D possibly called TRBD1 or TRBD2 (5 bases each). The germline CDR1 and CDR2 sequences are MNHEY and SMNVEV (reference sequence). The length of the CDR3 is 15 residues. V gave up 2 bases and J gave up 0 bases, with 11 bases separating them. The CDR3 DNA reads TGTGCCAGCAGTTTAGGGACGGCTGGCTCCTACGAGCAGTACTTC. Its protein product is CASSLGTAGSYEQYF.

The chain couples TRBV27 to TRBJ1-5, with 7 bases fitting TRBD1. This CDR3 is 15 amino acids long. The trim removed 7 bases at V and 6 bases at J, leaving 12 bases unmatched. Germline-derived CDR1 and CDR2 are MNHEY and SMNVEV (reference sequence). The CDR3 loop reads CASTQRQGLGQPQHF. The CDR3 coding sequence is TGTGCCAGCACCCAGAGACAGGGTTTAGGTCAGCCCCAGCATTTT.

The table lists this clone with a count of one. The chain employs TRBV19 and TRBJ2-1; perhaps TRBD2 as D (5 bases). Trimming took off 1 base at V and 5 bases at J, with 15 bases between the two ends. The CDR3 length is 16 residues. Germline CDR1 LNHDA, CDR2 SQIVND (reference sequence). The CDR3 coding sequence is TGTGCCAGTAGTATAGGAAGGCTAGCCGTCCACAATGAGCAGTTCTTC. This encodes CASSIGRLAVHNEQFF.

The chain is built from TRBV7-3 and TRBJ2-2, with 10 bases fitting TRBD2. Germline V lookup: CDR1 SGHTA, CDR2 FQGTGA. The V segment lost 5 bases and the J segment 6 bases; nucleotides outside the gene matches: 12. The CDR3 length is 17 residues. The CDR3 nucleotides are TGTGCCAGCAGCCCGACCCCCGGGACTAGCGATGCCGGGGAGCTGTTTTTT. Translation: CASSPTPGTSDAGELFF.

In regard to this clone: A junction boundary mismatches the germline segment, possibly from a read error. The chain links TRBV5-1 to TRBJ2-7; D is perhaps TRBD2 (5 bases). The CDR3 extends over 13 amino acids. CDR1 is SGHRS and CDR2 is YFSETQ in the germline V gene. CDR3 sequence reads: CARTRDPSSEQYF. Here the CDR3 DNA reads TGCGCCAGAACCCGGGATCCCTCCTCCGAGCAGTACTTC.